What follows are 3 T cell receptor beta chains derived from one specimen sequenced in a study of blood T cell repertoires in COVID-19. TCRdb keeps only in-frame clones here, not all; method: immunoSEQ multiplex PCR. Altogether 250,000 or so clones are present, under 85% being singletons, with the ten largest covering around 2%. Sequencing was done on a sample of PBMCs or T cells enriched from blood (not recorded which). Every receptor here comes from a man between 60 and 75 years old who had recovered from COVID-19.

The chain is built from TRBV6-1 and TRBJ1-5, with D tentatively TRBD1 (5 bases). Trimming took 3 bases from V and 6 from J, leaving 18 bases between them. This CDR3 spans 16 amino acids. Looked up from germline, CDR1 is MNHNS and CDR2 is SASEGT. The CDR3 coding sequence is TGTGCCAGCAGTGATCCTTTTCTGGGGGGTGTTCAGCCCCAGCATTTT. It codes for CASSDPFLGGVQPQHF.

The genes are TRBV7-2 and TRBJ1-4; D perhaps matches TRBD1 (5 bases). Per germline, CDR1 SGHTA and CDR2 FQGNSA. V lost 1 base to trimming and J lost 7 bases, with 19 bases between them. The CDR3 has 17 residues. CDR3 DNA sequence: TGTGCCAGCAGCTTAGGGGGAGGGGTTCTTGGCGGTGAAAAACTGTTTTTT. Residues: CASSLGGGVLGGEKLFF.

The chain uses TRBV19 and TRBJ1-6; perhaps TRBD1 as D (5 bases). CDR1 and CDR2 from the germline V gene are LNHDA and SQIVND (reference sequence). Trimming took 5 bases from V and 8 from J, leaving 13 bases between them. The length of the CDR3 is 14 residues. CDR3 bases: TGTGCCAGTAGTTGGGACCGGGGGGATTCACCCCTCCACTTT. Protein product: CASSWDRGDSPLHF.